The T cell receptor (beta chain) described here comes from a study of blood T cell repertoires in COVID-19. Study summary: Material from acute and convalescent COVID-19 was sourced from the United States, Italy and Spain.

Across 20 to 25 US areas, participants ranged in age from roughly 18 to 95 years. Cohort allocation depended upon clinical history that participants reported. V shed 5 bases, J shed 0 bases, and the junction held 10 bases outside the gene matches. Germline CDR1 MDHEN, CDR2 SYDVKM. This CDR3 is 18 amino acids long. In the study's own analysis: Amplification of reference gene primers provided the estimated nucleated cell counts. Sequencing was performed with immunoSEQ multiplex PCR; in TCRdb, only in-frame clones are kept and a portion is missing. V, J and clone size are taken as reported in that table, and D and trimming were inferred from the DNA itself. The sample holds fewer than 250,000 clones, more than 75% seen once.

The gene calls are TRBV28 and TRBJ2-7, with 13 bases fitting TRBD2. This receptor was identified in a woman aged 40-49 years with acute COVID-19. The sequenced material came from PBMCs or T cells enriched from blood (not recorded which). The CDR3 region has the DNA TGTGCCAGCAGTGCACCGGGACTAGCGGGACCCTCCTCCTACGAGCAGTACTTC. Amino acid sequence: CASSAPGLAGPSSYEQYF. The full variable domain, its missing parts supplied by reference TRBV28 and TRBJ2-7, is DVKVTQSSRYLVKRTGEKVFLECVQDMDHENMFWYRQDPGLGLRLIYFSYDVKMKEKGDIPEGYSVSREKKERFSLILESASTNQTSMYLCASSAPGLAGPSSYEQYFGPGTRLTVT.